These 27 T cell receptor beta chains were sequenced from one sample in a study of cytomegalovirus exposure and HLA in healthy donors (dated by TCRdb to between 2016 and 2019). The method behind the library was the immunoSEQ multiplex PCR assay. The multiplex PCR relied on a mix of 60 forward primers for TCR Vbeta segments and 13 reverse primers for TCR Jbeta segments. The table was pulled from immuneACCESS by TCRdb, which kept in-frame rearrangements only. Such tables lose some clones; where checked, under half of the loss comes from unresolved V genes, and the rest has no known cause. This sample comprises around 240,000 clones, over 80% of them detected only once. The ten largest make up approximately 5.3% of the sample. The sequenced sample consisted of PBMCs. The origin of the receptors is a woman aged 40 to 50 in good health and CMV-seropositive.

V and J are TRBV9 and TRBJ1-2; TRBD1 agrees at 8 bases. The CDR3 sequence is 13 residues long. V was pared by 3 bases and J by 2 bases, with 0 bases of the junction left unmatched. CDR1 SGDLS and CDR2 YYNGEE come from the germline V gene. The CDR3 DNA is TGTGCCAGCAGCGGGACAGGGAACTATGGCTACACCTTC. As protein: CASSGTGNYGYTF. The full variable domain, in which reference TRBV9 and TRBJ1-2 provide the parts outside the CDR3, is DSGVTQTPKHLITATGQRVTLRCSPRSGDLSVYWYQQSLDQGLQFLIQYYNGEERAKGNILERFSAQQFPDLHSELNLSSLELGDSALYFCASSGTGNYGYTFGSGTRLTVV.

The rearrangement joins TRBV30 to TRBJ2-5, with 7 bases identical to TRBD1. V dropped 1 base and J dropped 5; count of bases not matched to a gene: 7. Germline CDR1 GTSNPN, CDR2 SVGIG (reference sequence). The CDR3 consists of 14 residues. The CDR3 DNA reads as TGTGCCTGGAGTGGGGGACAGTTATTGGAGACCCAGTACTTC. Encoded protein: CAWSGGQLLETQYF.

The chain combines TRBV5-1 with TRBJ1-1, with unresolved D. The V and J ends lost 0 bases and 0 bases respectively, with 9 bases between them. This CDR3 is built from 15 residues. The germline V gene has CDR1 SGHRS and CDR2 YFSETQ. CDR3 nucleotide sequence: TGCGCCAGCAGCTTGGGTAGATTCATGAACACTGAAGCTTTCTTT. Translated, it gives CASSLGRFMNTEAFF.

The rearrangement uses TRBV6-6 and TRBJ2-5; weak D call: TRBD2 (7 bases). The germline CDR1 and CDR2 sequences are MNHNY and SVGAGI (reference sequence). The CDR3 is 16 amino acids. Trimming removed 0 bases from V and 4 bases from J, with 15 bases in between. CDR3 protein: CASSYSTGGQGETQYF. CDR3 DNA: TGTGCCAGCAGTTACTCGACCGGGGGGCAAGGAGAGACCCAGTACTTC.

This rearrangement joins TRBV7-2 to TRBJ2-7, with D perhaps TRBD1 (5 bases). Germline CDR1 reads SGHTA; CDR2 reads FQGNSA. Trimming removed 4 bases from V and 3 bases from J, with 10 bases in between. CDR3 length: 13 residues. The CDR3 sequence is CASSSDSLYEQYF. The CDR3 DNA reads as TGTGCCAGCAGCTCAGACAGTCTCTACGAGCAGTACTTC.

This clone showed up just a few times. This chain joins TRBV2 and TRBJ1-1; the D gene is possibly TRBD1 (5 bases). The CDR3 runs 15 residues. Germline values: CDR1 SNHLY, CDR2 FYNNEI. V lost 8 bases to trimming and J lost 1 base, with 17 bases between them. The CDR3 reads CASRSSDRKNTEAFF. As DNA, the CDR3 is TGTGCCAGCCGGTCTTCAGACAGAAAGAACACTGAAGCTTTCTTT.

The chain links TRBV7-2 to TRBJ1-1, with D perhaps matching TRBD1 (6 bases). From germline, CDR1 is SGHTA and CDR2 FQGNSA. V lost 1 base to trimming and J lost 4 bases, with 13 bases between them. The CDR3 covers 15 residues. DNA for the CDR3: TGTGCCAGCAGCTTAGGTCAGGGGCGAATCACTGAAGCTTTCTTT. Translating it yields CASSLGQGRITEAFF.

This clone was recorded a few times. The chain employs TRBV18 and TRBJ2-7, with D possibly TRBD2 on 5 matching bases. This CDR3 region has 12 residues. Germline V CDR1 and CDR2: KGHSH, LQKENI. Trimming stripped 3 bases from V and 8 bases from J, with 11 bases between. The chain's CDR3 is CASSPRTGKQYF. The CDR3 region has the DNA TGTGCCAGCTCACCGAGGACGGGGAAGCAGTACTTC.

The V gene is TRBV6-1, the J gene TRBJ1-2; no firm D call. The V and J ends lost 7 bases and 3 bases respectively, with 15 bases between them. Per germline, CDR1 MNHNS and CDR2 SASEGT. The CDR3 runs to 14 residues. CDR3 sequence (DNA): TGTGCCAGCACGGGTCGCAGCAACTACTATGGCTACACCTTC. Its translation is CASTGRSNYYGYTF.

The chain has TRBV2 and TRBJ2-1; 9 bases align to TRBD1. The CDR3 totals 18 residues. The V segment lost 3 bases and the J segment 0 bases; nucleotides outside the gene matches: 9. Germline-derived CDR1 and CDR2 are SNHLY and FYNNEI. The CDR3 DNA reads TGTGCCAGCAGTGACTACAGGGACAGGGCCCTCTCCTACAATGAGCAGTTCTTC. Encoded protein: CASSDYRDRALSYNEQFF.

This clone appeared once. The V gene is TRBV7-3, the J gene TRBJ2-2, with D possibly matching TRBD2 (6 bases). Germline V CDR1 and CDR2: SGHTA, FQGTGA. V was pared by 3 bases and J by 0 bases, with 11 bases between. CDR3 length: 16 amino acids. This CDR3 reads CASSLVGGANTGELFF. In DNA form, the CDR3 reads TGTGCCAGCAGCTTGGTGGGGGGAGCGAACACCGGGGAGCTGTTTTTT.

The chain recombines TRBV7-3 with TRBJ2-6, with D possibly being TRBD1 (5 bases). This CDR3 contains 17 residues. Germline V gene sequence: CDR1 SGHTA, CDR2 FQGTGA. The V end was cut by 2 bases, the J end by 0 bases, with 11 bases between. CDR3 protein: CASSLAGKSSGANVLTF. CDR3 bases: TGTGCCAGCAGCTTAGCAGGGAAGAGCTCTGGGGCCAACGTCCTGACTTTC.

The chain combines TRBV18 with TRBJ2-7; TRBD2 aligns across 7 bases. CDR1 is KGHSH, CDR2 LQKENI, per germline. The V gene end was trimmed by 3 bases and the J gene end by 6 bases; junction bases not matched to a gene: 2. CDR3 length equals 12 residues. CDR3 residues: CASSPSSGEQYF. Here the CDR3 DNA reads TGTGCCAGCTCACCCTCTAGCGGCGAGCAGTACTTC.

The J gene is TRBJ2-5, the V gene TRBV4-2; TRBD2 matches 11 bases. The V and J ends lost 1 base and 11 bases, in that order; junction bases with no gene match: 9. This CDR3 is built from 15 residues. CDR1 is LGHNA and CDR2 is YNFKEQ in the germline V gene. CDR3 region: CASSQAGTSGLGQYF. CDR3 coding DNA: TGTGCCAGCAGCCAAGCCGGGACTAGCGGTCTGGGGCAGTACTTC.

CDR3 loop: CASSYSHRHQETQYF. In nucleotides, the CDR3 is TGTGCCAGCAGTTACTCGCACAGACACCAAGAGACCCAGTACTTC. The rearrangement uses TRBV6-6 and TRBJ2-5; D is uncertain. In germline, CDR1 is MNHNY, CDR2 SVGAGI (reference sequence). V lost 0 bases to trimming and J lost 0 bases, with 8 bases between them. The CDR3 runs 15 residues.

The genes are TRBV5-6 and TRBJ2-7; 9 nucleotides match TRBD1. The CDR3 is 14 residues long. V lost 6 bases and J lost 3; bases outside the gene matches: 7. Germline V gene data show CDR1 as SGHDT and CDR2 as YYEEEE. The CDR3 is CASKPGQGVYEQYF. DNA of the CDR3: TGTGCCAGCAAGCCGGGACAGGGAGTCTACGAGCAGTACTTC.

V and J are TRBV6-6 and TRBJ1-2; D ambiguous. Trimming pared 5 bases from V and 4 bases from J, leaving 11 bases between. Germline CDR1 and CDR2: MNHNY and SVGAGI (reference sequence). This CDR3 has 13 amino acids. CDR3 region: CASSPRVPYGYTF. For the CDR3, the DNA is TGTGCCAGCAGTCCGAGGGTCCCCTATGGCTACACCTTC.

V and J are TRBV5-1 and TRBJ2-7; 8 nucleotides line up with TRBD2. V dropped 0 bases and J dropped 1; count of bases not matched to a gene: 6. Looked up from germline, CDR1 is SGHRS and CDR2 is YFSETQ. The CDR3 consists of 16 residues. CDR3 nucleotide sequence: TGCGCCAGCAGCTTGGGGCCCCGGGAGGGATCCTACGAGCAGTACTTC. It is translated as CASSLGPREGSYEQYF.

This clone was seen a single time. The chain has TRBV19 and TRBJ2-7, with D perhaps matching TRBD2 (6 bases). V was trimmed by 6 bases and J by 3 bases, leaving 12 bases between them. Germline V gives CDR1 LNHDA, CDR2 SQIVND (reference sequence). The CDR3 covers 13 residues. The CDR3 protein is CASSRDWSYEQYF. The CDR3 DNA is TGTGCCAGTAGCCGGGACTGGAGCTACGAGCAGTACTTC.

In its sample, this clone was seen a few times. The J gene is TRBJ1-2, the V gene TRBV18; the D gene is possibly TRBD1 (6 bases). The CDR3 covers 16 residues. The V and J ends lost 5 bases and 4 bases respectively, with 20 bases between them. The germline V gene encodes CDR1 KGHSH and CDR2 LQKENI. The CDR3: CASSIQGHPTFYGYTF. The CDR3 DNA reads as TGTGCCAGCTCAATCCAGGGACATCCGACGTTCTATGGCTACACCTTC.

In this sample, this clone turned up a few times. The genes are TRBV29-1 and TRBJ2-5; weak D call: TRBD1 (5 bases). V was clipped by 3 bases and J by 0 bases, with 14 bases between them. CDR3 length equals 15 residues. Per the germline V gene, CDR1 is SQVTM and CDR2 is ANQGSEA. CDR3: CSVDLGRAYQETQYF. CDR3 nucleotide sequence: TGCAGCGTTGATCTGGGCAGGGCCTACCAAGAGACCCAGTACTTC.

This CDR3 reads CASGPQGAYNEQFF. For the CDR3, the DNA is TGCGCCAGCGGGCCCCAGGGGGCGTACAATGAGCAGTTCTTC. The rearrangement joins TRBV5-1 to TRBJ2-1, with 8 bases that match TRBD1. Germline V gene data show CDR1 as SGHRS and CDR2 as YFSETQ. V shed 7 bases, J shed 4 bases, and the junction held 7 bases outside the gene matches. CDR3 length: 14 residues.

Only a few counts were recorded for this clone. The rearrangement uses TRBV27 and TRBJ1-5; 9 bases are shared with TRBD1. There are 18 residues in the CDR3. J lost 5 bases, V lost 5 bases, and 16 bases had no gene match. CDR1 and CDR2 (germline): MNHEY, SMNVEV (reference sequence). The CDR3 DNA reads TGTGCCAGCAGTCCCGGGACAGGGCGGGCCCCATTCGATCAGCCCCAGCATTTT. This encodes CASSPGTGRAPFDQPQHF.

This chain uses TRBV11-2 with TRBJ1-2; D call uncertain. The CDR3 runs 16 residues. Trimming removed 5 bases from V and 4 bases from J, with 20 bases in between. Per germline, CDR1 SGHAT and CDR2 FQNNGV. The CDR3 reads CASSLPVGGPGYGYTF. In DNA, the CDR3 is TGTGCCAGCAGCCTCCCGGTCGGCGGGCCGGGCTATGGCTACACCTTC.

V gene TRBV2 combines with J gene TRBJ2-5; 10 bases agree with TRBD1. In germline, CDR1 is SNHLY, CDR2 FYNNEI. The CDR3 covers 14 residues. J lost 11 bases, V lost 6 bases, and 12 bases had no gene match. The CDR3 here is CASRGQGEGGEQYF. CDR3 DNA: TGTGCCAGCAGAGGACAGGGGGAAGGGGGGGAGCAGTACTTC.

The CDR3 region is CASSREVNTEAFF. The CDR3 DNA reads TGTGCCAGCAGCCGGGAGGTGAACACTGAAGCTTTCTTT. The chain has TRBV7-9 and TRBJ1-1; D is unresolved. The CDR3 is 13 amino acids. Trimming removed 5 bases at V and 0 bases at J, with 7 bases between. Germline V gene sequence: CDR1 SEHNR, CDR2 FQNEAQ (reference sequence). Filled out from reference TRBV7-9 and TRBJ1-1, the complete variable domain reads DTGVSQNPRHKITKRGQNVTFRCDPISEHNRLYWYRQTLGQGPEFLTYFQNEAQLEKSRLLSDRFSAERPKGSFSTLEIQRTEQGDSAMYLCASSREVNTEAFFGQGTRLTVV.

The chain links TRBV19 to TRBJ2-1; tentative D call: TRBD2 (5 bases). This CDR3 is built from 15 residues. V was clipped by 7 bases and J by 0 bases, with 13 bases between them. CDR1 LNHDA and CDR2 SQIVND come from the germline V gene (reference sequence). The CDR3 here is CASTIGGSSYNEQFF. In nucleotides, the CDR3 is TGTGCCAGTACCATAGGTGGGAGCTCCTACAATGAGCAGTTCTTC.